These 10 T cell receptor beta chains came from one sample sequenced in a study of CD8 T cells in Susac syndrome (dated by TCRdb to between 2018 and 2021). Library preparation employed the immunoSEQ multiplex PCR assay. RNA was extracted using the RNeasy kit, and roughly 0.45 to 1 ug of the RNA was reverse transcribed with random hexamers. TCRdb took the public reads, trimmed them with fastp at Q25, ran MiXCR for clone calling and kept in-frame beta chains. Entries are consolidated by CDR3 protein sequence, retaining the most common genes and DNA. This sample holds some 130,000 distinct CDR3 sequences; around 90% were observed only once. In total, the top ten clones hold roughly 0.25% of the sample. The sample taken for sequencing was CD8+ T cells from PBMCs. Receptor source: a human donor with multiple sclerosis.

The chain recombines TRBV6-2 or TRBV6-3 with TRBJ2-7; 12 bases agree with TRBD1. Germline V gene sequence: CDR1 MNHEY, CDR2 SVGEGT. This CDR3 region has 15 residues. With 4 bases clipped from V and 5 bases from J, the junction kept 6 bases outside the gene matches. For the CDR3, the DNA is TGTGCCAGCAGTTTGATCCGGGACAGGGGGCACGAGCAGTACTTC. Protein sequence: CASSLIRDRGHEQYF.

Written as DNA, the CDR3 is TGTGCCACCAGTGTTGGGGGGGGCCAAGAGACCCAGTACTTC. As protein: CATSVGGGQETQYF. The V gene is TRBV24-1, the J gene TRBJ2-5; 7 bases line up with TRBD2. Germline trimming cut 5 bases from V and 1 base from J; bases unmatched to any gene: 3. Germline CDR1 reads KGHDR; CDR2 reads SFDVKD. The CDR3 has 14 amino acids.

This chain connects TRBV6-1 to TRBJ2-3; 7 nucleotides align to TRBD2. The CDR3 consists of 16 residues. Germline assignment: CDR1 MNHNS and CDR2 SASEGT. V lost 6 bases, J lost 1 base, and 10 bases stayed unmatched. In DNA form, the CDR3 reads TGTGCCAGCAGCCCGGCGAGCGGGGCGGGCACAGATACGCAGTATTTT. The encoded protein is CASSPASGAGTDTQYF.

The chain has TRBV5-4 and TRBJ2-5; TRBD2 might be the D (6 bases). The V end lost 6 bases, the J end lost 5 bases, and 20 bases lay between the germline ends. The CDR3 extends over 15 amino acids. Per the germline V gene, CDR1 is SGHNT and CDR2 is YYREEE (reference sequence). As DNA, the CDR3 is TGTGCCAGCACCCCCCCCGGGAGTGGGCCGGAGACCCAGTACTTC. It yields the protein CASTPPGSGPETQYF.

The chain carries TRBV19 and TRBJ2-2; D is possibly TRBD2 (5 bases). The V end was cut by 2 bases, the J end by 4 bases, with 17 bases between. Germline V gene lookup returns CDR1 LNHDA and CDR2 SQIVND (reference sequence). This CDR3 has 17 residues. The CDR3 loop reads CASSIKFVGEGTGELFF. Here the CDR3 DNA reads TGTGCCAGTAGTATAAAATTCGTTGGCGAGGGCACCGGGGAGCTGTTTTTT.

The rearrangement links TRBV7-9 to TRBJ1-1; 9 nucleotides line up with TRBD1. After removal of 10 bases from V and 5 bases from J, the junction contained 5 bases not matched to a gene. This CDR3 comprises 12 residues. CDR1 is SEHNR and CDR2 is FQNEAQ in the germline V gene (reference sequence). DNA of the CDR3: TGTGCCACACAGGGGGCATGGACTGAAGCTTTCTTT. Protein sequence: CATQGAWTEAFF.

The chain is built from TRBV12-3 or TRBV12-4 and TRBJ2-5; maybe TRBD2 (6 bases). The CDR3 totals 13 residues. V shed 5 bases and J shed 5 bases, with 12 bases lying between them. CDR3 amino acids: CASSGRSPETQYF. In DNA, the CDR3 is TGTGCCAGCAGTGGGAGGAGCCCGGAGACCCAGTACTTC.

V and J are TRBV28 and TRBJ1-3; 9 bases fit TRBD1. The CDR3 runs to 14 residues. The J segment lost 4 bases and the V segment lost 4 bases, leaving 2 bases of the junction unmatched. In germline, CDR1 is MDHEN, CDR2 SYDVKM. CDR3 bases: TGTGCCAGCAGTTACAGGGGGCCAGGAAACACCATATATTTT. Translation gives CASSYRGPGNTIYF. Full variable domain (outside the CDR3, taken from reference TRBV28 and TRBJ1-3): DVKVTQSSRYLVKRTGEKVFLECVQDMDHENMFWYRQDPGLGLRLIYFSYDVKMKEKGDIPEGYSVSREKKERFSLILESASTNQTSMYLCASSYRGPGNTIYFGEGSWLTVV.

In DNA form, the CDR3 reads TGTGCCAGTAGTGCCTCAGGGGGGAACACTGAAGCTTTCTTT. It specifies CASSASGGNTEAFF. The genes are TRBV19 and TRBJ1-1; 7 bases map to TRBD1. Germline CDR1 is LNHDA and CDR2 is SQIVND (reference sequence). The CDR3 has 14 residues. The ends lost 5 bases at V and 1 base at J; junction bases unmatched: 4.

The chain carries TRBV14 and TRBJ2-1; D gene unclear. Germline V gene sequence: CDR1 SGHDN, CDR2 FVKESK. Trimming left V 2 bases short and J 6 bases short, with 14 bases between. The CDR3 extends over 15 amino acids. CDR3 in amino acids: CASSQLGLLSNEQFF. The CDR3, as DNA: TGTGCCAGCAGCCAATTGGGTCTCCTCTCCAATGAGCAGTTCTTC.